These 15 T cell receptor beta chains were sequenced from one sample in a study of blood T cells in healthy people across ages. Primed by a sample-barcoded 5' primer and a J-beta primer mix, a second PCR proceeded for about 7 to 11 cycles. TCRdb analysed the 5' RACE reads with MiXCR anew, one entry per CDR3 protein. The sample records 550,000 to 600,000 distinct CDR3 sequences, 25% to 30% being singletons. The sample consisted of blood. The origin of the receptors is an older woman in good health.

DNA for the CDR3: TGTGCCAGCAGCTCCACCGGGACAGGGTACAATGAGCAGTTCTTC. It codes for CASSSTGTGYNEQFF. The gene calls are TRBV5-5 and TRBJ2-1, with 9 bases fitting TRBD1. The V segment lost 3 bases and the J segment 4 bases; nucleotides outside the gene matches: 5. Germline V CDR1 and CDR2: SGHKS, YYEKEE (reference sequence). The length of the CDR3 is 15 residues.

This sequence joins TRBV19 and TRBJ2-1, with 13 bases that match TRBD2. The trim removed 6 bases at V and 0 bases at J, leaving 5 bases unmatched. Germline V lookup: CDR1 LNHDA, CDR2 SQIVND (reference sequence). The CDR3 extends over 17 amino acids. The CDR3 loop reads CASSYGTSGTSYNEQFF. CDR3 coding DNA: TGTGCCAGTAGCTATGGGACTAGCGGGACCTCCTACAATGAGCAGTTCTTC. The entire variable domain, with the rest obtained from reference TRBV19 and TRBJ2-1, is as follows: DGGITQSPKYLFRKEGQNVTLSCEQNLNHDAMYWYRQDPGQGLRLIYYSQIVNDFQKGDIAEGYSVSREKKESFPLTVTSAQKNPTAFYLCASSYGTSGTSYNEQFFGPGTRLTVL.

This clonotype was found a few times. V gene TRBV11-2 combines with J gene TRBJ2-6, with D uncertain. This CDR3 contains 14 residues. Trimming cost V 3 bases and J 3 bases, with 6 bases left between them. Per the germline V gene, CDR1 is SGHAT and CDR2 is FQNNGV. The DNA of the CDR3 is TGTGCCAGCAGCTTGCAGTATGGGGCCAACGTCCTGACTTTC. Translation gives CASSLQYGANVLTF.

The chain couples TRBV20-1 to TRBJ2-1, with D perhaps TRBD1 (6 bases). The CDR3 has 15 amino acids. Per the germline V gene, CDR1 is DFQATT and CDR2 is SNEGSKA (reference sequence). The ends were cut back, 3 bases at V and 0 bases at J, with 12 bases in the middle. CDR3 in DNA: TGCAGTGCTAGGGGAAACAGGGCCTCCTACAATGAGCAGTTCTTC. Amino acids: CSARGNRASYNEQFF.

This chain uses TRBV29-1 with TRBJ1-1; 7 bases agree with TRBD1. CDR1 and CDR2 (germline): SQVTM, ANQGSEA. The CDR3 is made up of 14 amino acids. Unmatched junction bases numbered 9, after V lost 7 bases and J lost 1 base. The chain's CDR3 is CSARDRFPNTEAFF. As DNA, the CDR3 is TGCAGCGCCCGGGACAGATTCCCGAACACTGAAGCTTTCTTT.

Note on this clonotype: A much larger clone is a single base away; this may be a read error. The J gene is TRBJ1-4, the V gene TRBV6-1; D perhaps matches TRBD1 (5 bases). Trimming removed 8 bases from V and 4 bases from J, with 8 bases in between. The CDR3 is 12 residues long. The germline gives CDR1 MNHNS, CDR2 SASEGT. CDR3: CASGAVNEKLFF. The DNA of the CDR3 is TGTGCCAGCGGGGCAGTTAATGAAAAACTGTTTTTT.

This rearrangement joins TRBV20-1 to TRBJ2-7, with unresolved D. CDR1 is DFQATT and CDR2 is SNEGSKA in the germline V gene (reference sequence). V was clipped by 6 bases and J by 2 bases, with 17 bases between them. The CDR3 sequence is 14 residues long. The CDR3 sequence is CSAETARFTYEQYF. In DNA form, the CDR3 reads TGCAGTGCCGAGACGGCCCGCTTTACCTACGAGCAGTACTTC.

J is TRBJ2-3 and V is TRBV7-6; 7 bases map to TRBD2. The germline gives CDR1 SGHVS, CDR2 FNYEAQ. J gave up 0 bases and V 4 bases, and 7 bases lay outside the gene matches. The length of the CDR3 is 16 residues. CDR3 region: CASSSRGRGSTDTQYF. CDR3 bases: TGTGCCAGCAGCTCCCGAGGGCGGGGGAGCACAGATACGCAGTATTTT.

The J gene is TRBJ2-1, the V gene TRBV12-3 or TRBV12-4; D remains ambiguous. This CDR3 is 14 amino acids long. V was cut by 2 bases and J by 9 bases, with 14 bases left in between. The CDR3 is CASSLRQYGLEQFF. The CDR3 DNA reads as TGTGCCAGCAGTTTAAGACAATACGGGCTTGAGCAGTTCTTC.

For the CDR3, the DNA is TGCAGCGTTGCCCGCTACACCTTC. Translated, it gives CSVARYTF. The chain links TRBV29-1 to TRBJ1-2, with D uncertain. CDR1 SQVTM and CDR2 ANQGSEA come from the germline V gene. The V end was cut by 4 bases, the J end by 9 bases, with 3 bases between. The CDR3 totals 8 residues.

This clonotype was detected many times. This chain links TRBV4-3 with TRBJ1-2; TRBD1 aligns across 7 bases. V was pared by 3 bases and J by 2 bases, with 9 bases of the junction left unmatched. Germline V gene sequence: CDR1 LGHNA, CDR2 YSLEER. This CDR3 is 16 amino acids long. The CDR3 DNA follows: TGCGCCAGCAGCCACTCACGGACAGGAACGAACTATGGCTACACCTTC. Translated: CASSHSRTGTNYGYTF.

As to this clonotype: An end of the junction differs from the germline gene, which may be a read error. J is TRBJ1-2 and V is TRBV10-3, with D hard to call. There are 12 residues in the CDR3. Germline V lookup: CDR1 ENHRY, CDR2 SYGVKD. The CDR3 spells CGISERRDGYTF. The DNA for the CDR3 is TGTGGCATCAGTGAGAGACGTGATGGCTACACCTTC.

This clonotype was seen only once. The chain carries TRBV3-1 and TRBJ1-1; D ambiguous. The CDR3 is made up of 12 amino acids. Germline assignment: CDR1 LGHDT and CDR2 YNNKEL (reference sequence). Trimming took off 4 bases at V and 6 bases at J, with 9 bases between the two ends. The CDR3 here is CASSPGSPEAFF. For the CDR3, the DNA is TGTGCCAGCAGCCCGGGGAGCCCTGAAGCTTTCTTT.

Note on this clonotype: An end of the junction differs from the germline gene, which may be a read error. This chain links TRBV27 with TRBJ1-4; D gene uncertain. The CDR3 runs 14 residues. The V gene's germline CDR1 is MNHEY and CDR2 SMNVEV (reference sequence). CDR3 region: CASSPRPTNEKLFF. CDR3 in DNA: TGTGCCAGCAGCCCCAGACCAACAAATGAAAAACTGTTTTTT.

This rearrangement joins TRBV6-2 or TRBV6-3 to TRBJ2-7; TRBD2 agrees at 7 bases. With V trimmed by 2 bases and J by 2 bases, 6 bases remained unmatched. The CDR3 runs 15 residues. CDR1 is MNHEY, CDR2 SVGEGT, per germline. The CDR3 region is CASSYPGGNTYEQYF. For the CDR3, the DNA is TGTGCCAGCAGTTACCCCGGGGGGAACACCTACGAGCAGTACTTC.